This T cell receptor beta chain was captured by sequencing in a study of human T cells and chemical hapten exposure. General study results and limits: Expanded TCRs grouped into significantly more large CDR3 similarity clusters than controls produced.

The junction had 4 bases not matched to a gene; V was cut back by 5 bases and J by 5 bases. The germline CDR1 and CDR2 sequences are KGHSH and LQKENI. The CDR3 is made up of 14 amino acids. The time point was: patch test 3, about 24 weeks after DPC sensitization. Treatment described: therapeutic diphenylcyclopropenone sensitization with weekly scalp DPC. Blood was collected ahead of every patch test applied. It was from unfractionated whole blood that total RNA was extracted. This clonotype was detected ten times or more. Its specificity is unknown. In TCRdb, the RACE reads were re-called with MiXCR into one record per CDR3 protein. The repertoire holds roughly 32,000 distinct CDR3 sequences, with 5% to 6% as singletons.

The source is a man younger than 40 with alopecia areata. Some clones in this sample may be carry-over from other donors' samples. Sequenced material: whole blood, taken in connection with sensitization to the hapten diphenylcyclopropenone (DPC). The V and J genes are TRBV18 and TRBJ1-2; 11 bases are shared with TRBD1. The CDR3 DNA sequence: TGTGCCAGCTCAGCCGGGACAGGGGGGTATGGCTACACCTTC. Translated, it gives CASSAGTGGYGYTF.